The clone carrying this TCR beta chain was detected a few times. Its matching antigen is unknown. This CDR3 region has 15 residues. In germline, CDR1 is DFQATT, CDR2 SNEGSKA (reference sequence). V was shortened by 5 bases and J by 2 bases, with 16 bases between the two germline ends. TCRdb analysed the 5' RACE reads with MiXCR anew, one entry per CDR3 protein. The sample consists of about 690,000 distinct CDR3 sequences, less than 7% of them appearing once. The data belong to a study of identical twins. Study-level findings and limits: Out-of-frame alpha sequences shared by twins were enriched for low generation probability.

The receptor was derived from a man aged 18 to 29 in good health. This chain links TRBV20-1 with TRBJ2-1, with D unresolved. Sequenced input: naive T cells sorted from blood. The CDR3 spells CSASNRSFPYNEQFF. The CDR3 DNA is TGCAGTGCTTCAAATCGATCGTTCCCCTACAATGAGCAGTTCTTC.